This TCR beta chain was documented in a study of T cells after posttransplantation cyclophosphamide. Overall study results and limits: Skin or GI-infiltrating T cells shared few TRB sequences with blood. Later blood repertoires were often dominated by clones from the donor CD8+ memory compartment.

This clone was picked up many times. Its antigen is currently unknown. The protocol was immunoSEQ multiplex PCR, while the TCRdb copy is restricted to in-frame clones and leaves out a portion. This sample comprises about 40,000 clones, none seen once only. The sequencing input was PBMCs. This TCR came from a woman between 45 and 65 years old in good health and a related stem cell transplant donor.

Written as DNA, the CDR3 is TGTGCCAGCAGGAACAGGGCTTCACCCCTCCACTTT. Its translation: CASRNRASPLHF. This sequence joins TRBV2 and TRBJ1-6, with a tentative D call TRBD1 (6 bases). The ends were cut back, 6 bases at V and 9 bases at J, with 9 bases in the middle. The CDR3 length is 12 residues. Germline CDR1 reads SNHLY; CDR2 reads FYNNEI. Variable domain in full (rest from reference TRBV2 and TRBJ1-6): EPEVTQTPSHQVTQMGQEVILRCVPISNHLYFYWYRQILGQKVEFLVSFYNNEISEKSEIFDDQFSVERPDGSNFTLKIRSTKLEDSAMYFCASRNRASPLHFGNGTRLTVT.